This T cell receptor beta chain was sequenced for a study of blood T cell repertoires in COVID-19. At the level of the study: From T cells, B-cell-depleted T cells, or PBMCs came the material, which was cDNA or gDNA.

Germline V lookup: CDR1 LGHDT, CDR2 YNNKEL (reference sequence). The CDR3 loop spans 14 amino acids. V lost 5 bases, J lost 8 bases, and 10 bases stayed unmatched. Authors' data handling: Counts of nucleated cells, estimated from reference gene primer amplification, were obtained. This table comes from immunoSEQ multiplex PCR, and its TCRdb copy is limited to in-frame clones, with some not included. The V and J calls and clone size are taken from that table; D and trimming were inferred from the DNA. The data show 40,000 to 55,000 clones, about 90% seen once. This TCR came from a man in his 70s with active COVID-19. The sample consisted of peripheral blood. The V gene is TRBV3-1 (or the pseudogene TRBV3-2), the J gene TRBJ1-2, with 8 bases aligning to TRBD1. CDR3 DNA: TGTGCCAGCAGCTACGGACAGGGAGGGAAGGGCTACACCTTC. The encoded protein is CASSYGQGGKGYTF.